This passage covers 21 T cell receptor beta chains from one sample sequenced in a study of T-cell reconstitution after alpha-beta-depleted transplantation in children. Unique molecular identifiers were incorporated during preparation of the TCRbeta library. Each CDR3 protein is one row after TCRdb ran MiXCR on the PCR reads. There are 600,000 to 700,000 distinct CDR3 sequences in the sample; about an eighth occur only once, and roughly 0.77% lies in the top ten. This material consisted of PBMCs, taken before TCRalphabeta/CD19-depleted stem cell transplant. The receptors shown here come from a girl aged 2 to 10 with congenital amegakaryocytic thrombocytopenia, due to receive a stem cell transplant.

Concerning this clonotype itself: Because it lacks the conserved phenylalanine or tryptophan at the end, this CDR3 is likely a read error. The rearrangement joins TRBV5-1 to TRBJ1-1; D is possibly TRBD1 (5 bases). Trimming left V 0 bases short and J 1 base short, with 13 bases between. This CDR3 region has 16 residues. CDR1 is SGHRS, CDR2 YFSETQ, per germline. The CDR3 bases are TGCGCCAGCAGCTTGGTGGAGACAGAGGCGAACACTGAAGCTTTCTCT. Translated: CASSLVETEANTEAFS.

This clonotype showed up many times. This chain uses TRBV5-1 with TRBJ2-1, with unresolved D. The V end lost 4 bases, the J end lost 0 bases, and 8 bases lay between the germline ends. CDR3 length: 14 residues. CDR1 and CDR2 (germline): SGHRS, YFSETQ. In DNA form, the CDR3 reads TGCGCCAGCAGCAGAACCCCCTCCTACAATGAGCAGTTCTTC. Amino acid sequence: CASSRTPSYNEQFF.

This clonotype was recorded many times. The J gene is TRBJ1-2, the V gene TRBV29-1, with 10 bases lining up with TRBD1. CDR1 and CDR2 from the germline V gene are SQVTM and ANQGSEA. V dropped 6 bases and J dropped 5; count of bases not matched to a gene: 6. The CDR3 totals 13 residues. The CDR3 spells CSVAPGQGYGYTF. The CDR3 region has the DNA TGCAGCGTCGCACCGGGACAGGGGTATGGCTACACCTTC.

This clonotype has more than one count but fewer than ten. CDR3 sequence (DNA): TGTGCCAGCAGCTTTGTGAGGAGCTCCTACAATGAGCAGTTCTTC. It yields the protein CASSFVRSSYNEQFF. V gene TRBV7-8 combines with J gene TRBJ2-1; D remains unclear. Trimming took off 3 bases at V and 0 bases at J, with 9 bases between the two ends. Germline CDR1 is SGHVS and CDR2 is FQNEAQ. This CDR3 contains 15 residues.

This clonotype has a count of ten or more. The chain has TRBV5-1 and TRBJ2-1, with D unclear. Germline values: CDR1 SGHRS, CDR2 YFSETQ. The CDR3 is 12 residues long. V was cut by 4 bases and J by 8 bases, with 10 bases left in between. CDR3: CASSPARDEQFF. DNA of the CDR3: TGCGCCAGCAGCCCGGCAAGGGATGAGCAGTTCTTC. Drawing the rest from reference TRBV5-1 and TRBJ2-1, the complete variable domain is KAGVTQTPRYLIKTRGQQVTLSCSPISGHRSVSWYQQTPGQGLQFLFEYFSETQRNKGNFPGRFSGRQFSNSRSEMNVSTLELGDSALYLCASSPARDEQFFGPGTRLTVL.

This clonotype was seen only a few times. The chain combines TRBV3-1 with TRBJ2-3; D is possibly TRBD1 (5 bases). Germline V gene data show CDR1 as LGHDT and CDR2 as YNNKEL (reference sequence). This CDR3 is built from 17 residues. V lost 0 bases and J lost 2, with 15 bases in between. The CDR3 here is CASSQDEAGLLTDTQYF. In DNA, the CDR3 is TGTGCCAGCAGCCAAGATGAGGCAGGGCTCCTCACAGATACGCAGTATTTT.

This chain links TRBV18 with TRBJ2-3; TRBD2 might be the D (5 bases). The CDR3 covers 13 residues. V was pared by 6 bases and J by 5 bases, with 12 bases between. CDR1 is KGHSH, CDR2 LQKENI, per germline. CDR3 coding DNA: TGTGCCAGCTCCCAGAGGGCATTAGATACGCAGTATTTT. Protein: CASSQRALDTQYF.

This clonotype turned up a few times. The chain links TRBV12-3 or TRBV12-4 to TRBJ2-7, with D possibly matching TRBD2 (7 bases). V was trimmed by 8 bases and J by 3 bases, leaving 20 bases between them. The CDR3 runs to 15 residues. The CDR3, as DNA: TGTGCCAGCTCTAGGGGGGGGACAACTTACTACGAGCAGTACTTC. Its translation: CASSRGGTTYYEQYF.

This clonotype was observed at least ten times. The genes are TRBV20-1 and TRBJ2-3; 7 bases match TRBD2. V shed 6 bases and J 0 bases; nucleotides not matched to a gene: 9. The CDR3 is 15 amino acids. Germline V gene sequence: CDR1 DFQATT, CDR2 SNEGSKA (reference sequence). For the CDR3, the DNA is TGCAGTGCCGCCACAGGACTAGAAAGCACAGATACGCAGTATTTT. The encoded protein is CSAATGLESTDTQYF.

This sequence joins TRBV2 and TRBJ2-7; 8 nucleotides align to TRBD2. CDR3 length: 15 residues. With V trimmed by 5 bases and J by 4 bases, 10 bases remained unmatched. Germline CDR1 reads SNHLY; CDR2 reads FYNNEI. The CDR3 nucleotides are TGTGCCAGCAGTCTCCTGTCGGGAGGGCCTTACGAGCAGTACTTC. This sequence encodes CASSLLSGGPYEQYF.

This clonotype was detected once. The chain links TRBV20-1 to TRBJ2-5; 8 bases line up with TRBD2. The V segment lost 2 bases and the J segment 5 bases; nucleotides outside the gene matches: 13. This CDR3 has 16 amino acids. The V gene's germline CDR1 is DFQATT and CDR2 SNEGSKA (reference sequence). CDR3 bases: TGCAGTGCTAGACTTCCGGGACTAGTAATCGCGGAGACCCAGTACTTC. This codes for CSARLPGLVIAETQYF.

J is TRBJ2-7 and V is TRBV7-9; D is undetermined. This CDR3 has 14 residues. Germline CDR1 SEHNR, CDR2 FQNEAQ (reference sequence). V dropped 2 bases and J dropped 0 bases, with 8 bases sitting between them. The CDR3 loop reads CASSLYDPSYEQYF. CDR3 nucleotides: TGTGCCAGCAGCTTATACGACCCCTCCTACGAGCAGTACTTC.

The V call is TRBV24-1, the J call TRBJ2-1, with D perhaps TRBD2 (7 bases). This CDR3 has 14 residues. V lost 9 bases to trimming and J lost 2 bases, with 13 bases between them. Germline lookup yields CDR1 KGHDR and CDR2 SFDVKD. As DNA, the CDR3 is TGTGCCACCGGGGGGGGGCCCACCTACAATGAGCAGTTCTTC. This sequence encodes CATGGGPTYNEQFF.

This clonotype has ten or more counts. This chain connects TRBV11-3 to TRBJ2-1; a weak D match, TRBD2 (5 bases). The CDR3 is 14 amino acids. Trimming removed 6 bases from V and 0 bases from J, with 9 bases in between. Per germline, CDR1 SGHNT and CDR2 YENEEA. In nucleotides, the CDR3 is TGTGCCAGCAGTGGAGGTAGCTCCTACAATGAGCAGTTCTTC. This encodes CASSGGSSYNEQFF.

This clonotype showed up many times. J is TRBJ2-7 and V is TRBV28; TRBD1 matches at 7 bases. Germline CDR1 and CDR2: MDHEN and SYDVKM. V shed 5 bases and J 3 bases; nucleotides not matched to a gene: 7. CDR3 size: 14 residues. This chain's CDR3 is CASSDRVDDYEQYF. CDR3 bases: TGTGCCAGCAGTGACAGGGTTGATGACTACGAGCAGTACTTC.

In its sample, this clonotype was seen many times. This chain joins TRBV20-1 and TRBJ2-2, with unresolved D. Trimming shortened V by 3 bases and J by 1 base, and 6 bases separated the two germline ends. Germline-derived CDR1 and CDR2 are DFQATT and SNEGSKA (reference sequence). CDR3 size: 13 residues. The chain's CDR3 is CSARRLNTGELFF. CDR3 sequence (DNA): TGCAGTGCTAGGCGACTGAACACCGGGGAGCTGTTTTTT.

The table lists this clonotype with a few counts. This rearrangement joins TRBV28 to TRBJ1-2; a possible D gene is TRBD1 (6 bases). Per germline, CDR1 MDHEN and CDR2 SYDVKM. This CDR3 has 13 amino acids. V was trimmed by 6 bases and J by 7 bases, leaving 15 bases between them. The CDR3 sequence is CASSLQGAGGYTF. CDR3 sequence (DNA): TGTGCCAGCAGCCTACAGGGTGCGGGTGGCTACACCTTC.

This clonotype was observed at least ten times. V gene TRBV24-1 combines with J gene TRBJ2-5; D possibly matches TRBD1 or TRBD2 (5 bases each). With 4 bases removed from V and 2 bases from J, the gap between germline ends came to 13 bases. CDR3 length: 15 residues. Germline CDR1 KGHDR, CDR2 SFDVKD. The CDR3 bases are TGTGCCACCAGTGACAGCCGGGACCCACAAGAGACCCAGTACTTC. It encodes CATSDSRDPQETQYF.

This clonotype was counted ten times or more. The rearrangement joins TRBV20-1 to TRBJ2-3; the D is unclear. In germline, CDR1 is DFQATT, CDR2 SNEGSKA (reference sequence). CDR3 length: 12 residues. Between the trimmed V and J ends, which lost 6 bases and 3 bases, there was a span of 10 bases. The CDR3 bases are TGCAGTGCCCCAATGGCGACAGATACGCAGTATTTT. It translates to CSAPMATDTQYF.

This clonotype showed up just a few times. This chain joins TRBV20-1 and TRBJ2-7, with a possible D match to TRBD2 (5 bases). The CDR3 spans 16 residues. CDR1 is DFQATT, CDR2 SNEGSKA, per germline (reference sequence). The V end was cut by 0 bases, the J end by 5 bases, with 20 bases between. The CDR3 here is CSARDTSGSSWDEQYF. The CDR3 nucleotides are TGCAGTGCTAGAGATACCAGCGGAAGCTCGTGGGACGAGCAGTACTTC.

This clonotype was observed at least ten times. V is TRBV20-1 and J is TRBJ2-1; D is perhaps TRBD1 (5 bases). Germline V lookup: CDR1 DFQATT, CDR2 SNEGSKA (reference sequence). The CDR3 has 17 amino acids. V lost 0 bases to trimming and J lost 10 bases, with 25 bases between them. In DNA form, the CDR3 reads TGCAGTGCTAGAGATGCTTGGGGCGCCCCTCAGTCATCAGAGCAGTTCTTC. Residues: CSARDAWGAPQSSEQFF.